The rows below give T cell receptor beta chains drawn from one sample of a study of T cell responses to AZD1222 COVID-19 vaccine. Data came from immunoSEQ multiplex PCR; TCRdb stores just in-frame clones and leaves some out. The table shows approximately 94,000 clones, with around 90% occurring only once. This specimen consisted of peripheral blood, obtained on day 0 of AZD1222 vaccination. Receptors were obtained from an adult in good health. Each CDR3 is given with its conserved first and last residue.

v_gene	j_gene	CDR3aa
TRBV5-4	TRBJ2-5	CASSLARGRAGGETQYF
TRBV10-3	TRBJ2-3	CAISGGTLAGVSGQYF
TRBV6-5	TRBJ2-7	CASSYSTVPYEQYF
TRBV19	TRBJ2-4	CASSIGSRGIQYF
TRBV7-9	TRBJ2-1	CASREAGVLESSSYNEQFF
TRBV29-1	TRBJ2-1	CSAGVHNEQFF
TRBV6-6	TRBJ2-3	CASSLGLYTQYF
TRBV19	TRBJ2-5	CASSIVLQGWETQYF
TRBV5-6	TRBJ1-1	CASSLGRAMNTEAFF
TRBV7-2	TRBJ2-2	CASSTRVLAGAGELFF
TRBV3-1/TRBV3-2	TRBJ2-5	CASSHPAGGGTQYF
TRBV28	TRBJ2-7	CASSSPGGGLSYEQYF
TRBV15	TRBJ1-1	CATSRLGSTEAFF
TRBV15	TRBJ2-7	CATSRDRGQNPHEQYF
TRBV27	TRBJ2-7	CASNPLYVDYEQYF
TRBV24-1	TRBJ2-7	CATSGTGVTLRDEQYF
TRBV29-1	TRBJ1-4	CSVSLPGRDEKLFF
TRBV10-1	TRBJ1-1	CASSESDGDEAFF
TRBV10-3	TRBJ2-2	CAISEATSGRAAGELFF
TRBV15	TRBJ1-1	CATSRPPIMDGFTEAFF
TRBV2	TRBJ2-7	CASSEAWVSSGRTYEQYF
TRBV19	TRBJ2-4	CASSAKGRENIQYF
TRBV29-1	TRBJ2-3	CSVEEGLTQYF
TRBV30	TRBJ1-1	CAWSDGGNTEAFF
TRBV6-2/TRBV6-3	TRBJ1-1	CASSYKGANTEAFF
TRBV5-1	TRBJ2-2	CASSQIGTGELFF
TRBV27	TRBJ2-7	CASSSRPDSPQQYF
TRBV28	TRBJ1-3	CASSPDGDRGSGNTIYF
TRBV5-1	TRBJ1-3	CASSLSGTPTINPGNTIYF
TRBV29-1	TRBJ2-7	CSASAGEGGEQYF
TRBV2	TRBJ1-2	CASRQGPRRGYTF
TRBV4-1	TRBJ2-5	CASSQGPGTSGTETQYF
TRBV6-5	TRBJ1-4	CASSPGADNEKLFF
TRBV27	TRBJ1-5	CASRPGGLSNQPQHF
TRBV6-5	TRBJ2-3	CASSQRGSGSYTQYF
TRBV7-8	TRBJ1-1	CASSPTGSNTEAFF
TRBV7-9	TRBJ1-4	CASSLTTTGHEKLFF
TRBV19	TRBJ1-2	CASRPGTGGASSYGYTF
TRBV30	TRBJ1-4	CAWATGGNEKLFF
TRBV20-1	TRBJ2-3	CSASRSSGGTDTQYF
TRBV27	TRBJ2-5	CASSLYRGGGTQYF
TRBV4-1	TRBJ2-3	CASSQPGRGYDTQYF
TRBV3-1/TRBV3-2	TRBJ2-5	CASSQRETQYF
TRBV19	TRBJ2-3	CASSFEDTQYF
TRBV28	TRBJ1-5	CASRLYDQPQHF
TRBV6-1	TRBJ2-1	CASSESTYNEQFF
TRBV4-1	TRBJ1-2	CASSQDGVREGPNYGYTF
TRBV19	TRBJ2-5	CASSIRLAGAGSETQYF